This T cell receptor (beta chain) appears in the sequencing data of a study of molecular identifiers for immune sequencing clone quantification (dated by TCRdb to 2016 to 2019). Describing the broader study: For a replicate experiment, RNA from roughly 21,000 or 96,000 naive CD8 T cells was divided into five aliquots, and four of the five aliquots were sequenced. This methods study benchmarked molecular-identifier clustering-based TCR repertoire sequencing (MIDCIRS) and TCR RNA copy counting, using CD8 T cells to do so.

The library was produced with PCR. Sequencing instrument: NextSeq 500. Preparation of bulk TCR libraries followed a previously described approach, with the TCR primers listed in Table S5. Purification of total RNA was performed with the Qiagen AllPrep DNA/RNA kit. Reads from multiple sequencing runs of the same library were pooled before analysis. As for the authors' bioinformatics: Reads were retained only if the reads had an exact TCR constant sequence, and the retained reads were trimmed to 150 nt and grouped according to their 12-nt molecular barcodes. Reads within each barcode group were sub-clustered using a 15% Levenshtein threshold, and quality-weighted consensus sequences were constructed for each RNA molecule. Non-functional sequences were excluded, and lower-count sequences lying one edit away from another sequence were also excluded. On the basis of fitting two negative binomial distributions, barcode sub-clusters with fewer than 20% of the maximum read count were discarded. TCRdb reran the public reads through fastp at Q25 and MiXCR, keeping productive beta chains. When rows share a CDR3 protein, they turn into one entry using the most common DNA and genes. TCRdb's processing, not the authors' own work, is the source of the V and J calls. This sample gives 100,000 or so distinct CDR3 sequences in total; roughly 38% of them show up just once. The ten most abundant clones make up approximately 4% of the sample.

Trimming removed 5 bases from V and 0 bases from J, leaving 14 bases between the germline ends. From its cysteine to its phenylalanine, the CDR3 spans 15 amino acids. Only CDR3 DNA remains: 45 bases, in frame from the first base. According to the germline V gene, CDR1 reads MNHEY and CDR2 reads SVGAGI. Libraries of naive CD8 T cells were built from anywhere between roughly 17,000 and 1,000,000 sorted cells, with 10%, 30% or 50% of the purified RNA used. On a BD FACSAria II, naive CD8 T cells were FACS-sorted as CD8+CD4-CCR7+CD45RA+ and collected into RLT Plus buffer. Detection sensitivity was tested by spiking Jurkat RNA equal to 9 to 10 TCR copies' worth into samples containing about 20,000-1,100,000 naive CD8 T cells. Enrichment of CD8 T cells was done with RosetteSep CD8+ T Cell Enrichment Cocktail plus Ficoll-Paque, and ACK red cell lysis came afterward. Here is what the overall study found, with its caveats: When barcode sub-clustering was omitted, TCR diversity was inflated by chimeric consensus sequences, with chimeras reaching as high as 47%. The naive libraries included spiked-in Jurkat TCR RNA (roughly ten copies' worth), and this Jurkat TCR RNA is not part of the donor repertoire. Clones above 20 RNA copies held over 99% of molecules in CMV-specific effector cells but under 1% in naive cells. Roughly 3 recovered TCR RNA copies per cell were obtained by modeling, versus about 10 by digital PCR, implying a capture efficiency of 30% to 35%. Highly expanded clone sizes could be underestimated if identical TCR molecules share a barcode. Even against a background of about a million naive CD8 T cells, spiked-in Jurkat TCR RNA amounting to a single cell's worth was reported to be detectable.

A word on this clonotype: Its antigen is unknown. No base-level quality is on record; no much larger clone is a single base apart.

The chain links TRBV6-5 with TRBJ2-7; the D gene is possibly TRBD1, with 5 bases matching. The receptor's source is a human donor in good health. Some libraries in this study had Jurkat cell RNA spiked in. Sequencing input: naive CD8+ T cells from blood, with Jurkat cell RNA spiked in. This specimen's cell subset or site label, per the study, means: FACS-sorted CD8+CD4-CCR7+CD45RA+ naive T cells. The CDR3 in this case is CASSAARQSSYEQYF. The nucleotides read TGTGCCAGCAGTGCGGCCCGACAGAGCTCCTACGAGCAGTACTTC.